A selection of T cell receptor beta chains follows, all from one sample in a study of blood T cell repertoires in COVID-19. Profiled with immunoSEQ multiplex PCR; TCRdb holds only in-frame clones, not every one. The table lists around 60,000 clones, around 77% of them singletons, with around 5.1% in the top ten. Specimen: peripheral blood. The receptors come from a woman in her 70s with COVID-19, enrolled during active disease. The CDR3 runs from the conserved cysteine through the conserved F or W. Each record gives: CDR3 length, clone size, J gene, V gene, CDR3 protein. Clone sizes are given selectively: once, few, many, or a class where the clone is expanded.

cdr3_length: 17; clone_size: .; j_call: TRBJ2-1; v_call: TRBV5-4; cdr3_aa: CASSLARSGRPYNEQFF
cdr3_length: 12; clone_size: once; j_call: TRBJ1-5; v_call: TRBV19; cdr3_aa: CASSVQNQPQHF
cdr3_length: 13; clone_size: .; j_call: TRBJ1-2; v_call: TRBV25-1; cdr3_aa: CASSETANYGYTF
cdr3_length: 15; clone_size: .; j_call: TRBJ1-2; v_call: TRBV5-4; cdr3_aa: CASSLAGQGIYGYTF
cdr3_length: 10; clone_size: once; j_call: TRBJ1-3; v_call: TRBV19; cdr3_aa: CARSGDTIYF
cdr3_length: 16; clone_size: .; j_call: TRBJ2-2; v_call: TRBV19; cdr3_aa: CASSTPTGLRTGELFF
cdr3_length: 14; clone_size: .; j_call: TRBJ2-4; v_call: TRBV9; cdr3_aa: CASSPRQGQDIQYF
cdr3_length: 14; clone_size: .; j_call: TRBJ1-2; v_call: TRBV7-2; cdr3_aa: CASSPPGGDYGYTF
cdr3_length: 15; clone_size: .; j_call: TRBJ2-1; v_call: TRBV5-8; cdr3_aa: CASSLTGQGWNEQFF
cdr3_length: 16; clone_size: .; j_call: TRBJ2-1; v_call: TRBV11-3; cdr3_aa: CASSLGRGRTRNEQFF
cdr3_length: 13; clone_size: .; j_call: TRBJ2-5; v_call: TRBV2; cdr3_aa: CASSYQYQETQYF
cdr3_length: 14; clone_size: few; j_call: TRBJ1-3; v_call: TRBV6-5; cdr3_aa: CASLGAWAGNTIYF
cdr3_length: 12; clone_size: .; j_call: TRBJ1-6; v_call: TRBV12-3/TRBV12-4; cdr3_aa: CASSFARSPLHF
cdr3_length: 14; clone_size: .; j_call: TRBJ2-2; v_call: TRBV6-5; cdr3_aa: CASKGTLNTGELFF
cdr3_length: 16; clone_size: .; j_call: TRBJ1-2; v_call: TRBV5-4; cdr3_aa: CASSSGLLTLLWGYTF
cdr3_length: 12; clone_size: .; j_call: TRBJ2-5; v_call: TRBV18; cdr3_aa: CASSPAGDTQYF
cdr3_length: 16; clone_size: .; j_call: TRBJ2-5; v_call: TRBV7-8; cdr3_aa: CASSFLQGGSQETQYF
cdr3_length: 13; clone_size: .; j_call: TRBJ2-1; v_call: TRBV7-2; cdr3_aa: CASSYRSKDEQFF
cdr3_length: 16; clone_size: few; j_call: TRBJ1-2; v_call: TRBV5-1; cdr3_aa: CASSPDPGGGWYGYTF
cdr3_length: 16; clone_size: .; j_call: TRBJ1-1; v_call: TRBV6-2/TRBV6-3; cdr3_aa: CASSPRGRRRDTEAFF
cdr3_length: 14; clone_size: .; j_call: TRBJ1-2; v_call: TRBV7-8; cdr3_aa: CASSSFAGVDGYTF
cdr3_length: 14; clone_size: .; j_call: TRBJ2-1; v_call: TRBV9; cdr3_aa: CASSGRDSGYEQFF
cdr3_length: 15; clone_size: .; j_call: TRBJ2-1; v_call: TRBV3-1/TRBV3-2; cdr3_aa: CASSDPGQGNNEQFF
cdr3_length: 15; clone_size: .; j_call: TRBJ2-1; v_call: TRBV6-2/TRBV6-3; cdr3_aa: CASSYRAGRRNEQFF
cdr3_length: 15; clone_size: .; j_call: TRBJ1-6; v_call: TRBV7-8; cdr3_aa: CASSPSLLGGSPLHF
cdr3_length: 14; clone_size: .; j_call: TRBJ1-6; v_call: TRBV6-5; cdr3_aa: CASSYQTGGSPLHF
cdr3_length: 10; clone_size: .; j_call: TRBJ1-1; v_call: TRBV20-1; cdr3_aa: CSAKHEEAFF
cdr3_length: 17; clone_size: .; j_call: TRBJ1-5; v_call: TRBV19; cdr3_aa: CASSTGSLARSNQPQHF
cdr3_length: 12; clone_size: .; j_call: TRBJ1-1; v_call: TRBV2; cdr3_aa: CASGGQRTEAFF
cdr3_length: 14; clone_size: .; j_call: TRBJ2-1; v_call: TRBV24-1; cdr3_aa: CATSDPKGGDGGFF
cdr3_length: 17; clone_size: .; j_call: TRBJ2-3; v_call: TRBV29-1; cdr3_aa: CSFRTSGALTSTDTQYF
cdr3_length: 15; clone_size: .; j_call: TRBJ2-5; v_call: TRBV11-1; cdr3_aa: CASSSFWQTQETQYF
cdr3_length: 15; clone_size: few; j_call: TRBJ2-7; v_call: TRBV20-1; cdr3_aa: CSASVSGTGGGEQYF
cdr3_length: 16; clone_size: .; j_call: TRBJ1-1; v_call: TRBV7-6; cdr3_aa: CASSLQTAGLNTEAFF
cdr3_length: 13; clone_size: few; j_call: TRBJ1-4; v_call: TRBV19; cdr3_aa: CASTGTDNEKLFF
cdr3_length: 14; clone_size: .; j_call: TRBJ1-1; v_call: TRBV19; cdr3_aa: CASSKDYRGTEAFF
cdr3_length: 13; clone_size: .; j_call: TRBJ1-2; v_call: TRBV18; cdr3_aa: CASSSERGQGYTF
cdr3_length: 16; clone_size: .; j_call: TRBJ2-2; v_call: TRBV19; cdr3_aa: CASSRKREGSTGELFF
cdr3_length: 16; clone_size: .; j_call: TRBJ2-3; v_call: TRBV20-1; cdr3_aa: CSASVSGLSSTDTQYF
cdr3_length: 14; clone_size: .; j_call: TRBJ2-7; v_call: TRBV6-5; cdr3_aa: CASKTSGVAYEQYF
cdr3_length: 14; clone_size: .; j_call: TRBJ2-7; v_call: TRBV6-5; cdr3_aa: CASSIIGGSYEQYF
cdr3_length: 15; clone_size: .; j_call: TRBJ1-6; v_call: TRBV5-5; cdr3_aa: CASSAPGSYNSPLHF
cdr3_length: 12; clone_size: few; j_call: TRBJ1-1; v_call: TRBV19; cdr3_aa: CASTPRGWGAFF
cdr3_length: 14; clone_size: once; j_call: TRBJ1-6; v_call: TRBV5-1; cdr3_aa: CASSQGPRGMTLHF
cdr3_length: 13; clone_size: .; j_call: TRBJ1-1; v_call: TRBV7-2; cdr3_aa: CASSLAPRGEAFF
cdr3_length: 14; clone_size: .; j_call: TRBJ2-5; v_call: TRBV10-3; cdr3_aa: CAISQTGIQETQYF
cdr3_length: 13; clone_size: .; j_call: TRBJ2-5; v_call: TRBV5-1; cdr3_aa: CASSSGDEETQYF
cdr3_length: 13; clone_size: .; j_call: TRBJ2-1; v_call: TRBV11-2; cdr3_aa: CASSFNRGPGQFF
cdr3_length: 14; clone_size: few; j_call: TRBJ2-3; v_call: TRBV2; cdr3_aa: CASTGQEERGTQYF
cdr3_length: 17; clone_size: once; j_call: TRBJ2-3; v_call: TRBV15; cdr3_aa: CATSKGAYRGIADTQYF
cdr3_length: 15; clone_size: .; j_call: TRBJ2-3; v_call: TRBV4-2; cdr3_aa: CASSQGGGPTDTQYF